Listed below are T cell receptor beta chains from one sample, sequenced in a study of long-term antiretroviral therapy in people with HIV. Sequencing was performed with immunoSEQ multiplex PCR; in TCRdb, only in-frame clones are kept and a portion is missing. This sample has about 28,000 clones, with approximately 86% found just once. Sample: unsorted PBMCs, taken 0.8 years after starting antiretroviral therapy. These receptor sequences come from a woman in her thirties with HIV. Both conserved end residues are part of each CDR3. A D gene is named only where the DNA matches it firmly. A row's size may be missing; if present it is once, few, many or a size class.

D,V,J,size,DNA,CDR3
-,TRBV4-1,TRBJ1-2,-,TGCGCCAGCAGCCAAGATCTTTATGGCTACACCTTC,CASSQDLYGYTF
-,TRBV27,TRBJ2-7,-,TGTGCCAGCAGTTTGTGGGACGGGTACGAGCAGTACTTC,CASSLWDGYEQYF
TRBD1,TRBV9,TRBJ1-4,-,TGTGCCAGCAGCAATCACCCAGGGGGCGAACTGTTTTTT,CASSNHPGGELFF
-,TRBV27,TRBJ1-1,-,TGTGCCACCTTCCCAGGGGCGAACACTGAAGCTTTCTTT,CATFPGANTEAFF
-,TRBV6-6,TRBJ2-7,once,TGTGCCAGCAGTTACCCGGGTAGGCCCTACGAGCAGTACTTC,CASSYPGRPYEQYF
-,TRBV7-9,TRBJ2-5,once,TGTGCCAGCAGCCCGATGGGGGAGACCCAGTACTTC,CASSPMGETQYF
TRBD1,TRBV19,TRBJ1-1,-,TGTGCCAGTAGCACAGGGGGCCGGGGCACTGAAGCTTTCTTT,CASSTGGRGTEAFF
-,TRBV6-5,TRBJ2-1,-,TGTGCCAGCAGTTACGGGTTCGGGGGAAACAATGAGCAGTTCTTC,CASSYGFGGNNEQFF
TRBD1,TRBV10-3,TRBJ1-1,-,TGTGCCATCAGTGGGACAGGGGGTGGTTACACTGAAGCTTTCTTT,CAISGTGGGYTEAFF
-,TRBV7-8,TRBJ1-4,-,TGTGCCAGCAGCCCGACAAGTGGGACTAATGAAAAACTGTTTTTT,CASSPTSGTNEKLFF
-,TRBV27,TRBJ2-5,-,TGTGCCAGCAGGGCCGGGATGGGAGAGACCCAGTACTTC,CASRAGMGETQYF
-,TRBV5-1,TRBJ2-1,once,TGCGCCAGCAGCTTGAGGACAGAGTCCTACAATGAGCAGTTCTTC,CASSLRTESYNEQFF
TRBD1,TRBV7-3,TRBJ1-2,-,TGTGCCAGCAGCTATGGGCCACTGGACAGGAGGGTGGGGGGCTACACCTTC,CASSYGPLDRRVGGYTF
-,TRBV25-1,TRBJ1-1,once,TGTGCCAGCAGTGAACAGTCGAACACTGAAGCTTTCTTT,CASSEQSNTEAFF
-,TRBV19,TRBJ1-1,-,TGTGCCAGTAGTGAAAGGGAAGGGATGAACACTGAAGCTTTCTTT,CASSEREGMNTEAFF
TRBD1,TRBV6-5,TRBJ2-2,-,TGTGCCAGCAGTTATAGCGTGACAGGGTCGGCCGGGGAGCTGTTTTTT,CASSYSVTGSAGELFF
TRBD1,TRBV11-3,TRBJ1-2,-,TGTGCCAGCAGCTTAGCTCCCCATGACAGGGTTGGAGGCACCTTC,CASSLAPHDRVGGTF
TRBD1,TRBV6-4,TRBJ1-1,-,TGTGCCAGCAGTCCCTTCGGGACAGGTGAAGCTTTCTTT,CASSPFGTGEAFF
-,TRBV6-1,TRBJ1-4,-,TGTGCCAGCAGTGAAGGGGAAAAACTGTTTTTT,CASSEGEKLFF
-,TRBV30,TRBJ1-2,-,TGTGCCTGGATCGAATCCGATTTCTATGGCTACACCTTC,CAWIESDFYGYTF
-,TRBV19,TRBJ2-5,-,TGTGCCAGTAGTCCGACTACGTGGGAGACCCAGTACTTC,CASSPTTWETQYF
-,TRBV29-1,TRBJ1-5,once,TGCAGCGTTGTGACGGGTAGCAATCAGCCCCAGCATTTT,CSVVTGSNQPQHF
TRBD1,TRBV5-1,TRBJ2-3,-,TGCGCCAGCAGCTTGGGGACAGGGAAGGAAACGCAGTATTTT,CASSLGTGKETQYF
-,TRBV2,TRBJ2-3,-,TGTGCCAGCATCTCGGCCCTGGGGGGCGGAGGAGATACGCAGTATTTT,CASISALGGGGDTQYF
-,TRBV9,TRBJ2-1,-,TGTGCCAGCAGCGTAGCGGATTACAATGAGCAGTTCTTC,CASSVADYNEQFF
-,TRBV10-1,TRBJ2-2,few,TGCGCCAGCAGTGAGAGTAGTATGAGGGAGCTGTTTTTT,CASSESSMRELFF
TRBD1,TRBV6-5,TRBJ1-6,-,TGTGCCAGCAGTTACTCCCCAGGGGGCCTGTCACCCCTCCACTTT,CASSYSPGGLSPLHF
TRBD1,TRBV2,TRBJ2-1,-,TGTGCCAGCAGCGAGACAGGGGTCAATGAGCAGTTCTTC,CASSETGVNEQFF
-,TRBV30,TRBJ1-5,-,TGTGCCTGGAGTCACCTGGGGGGGGATCAGCCCCAGCATTTT,CAWSHLGGDQPQHF
-,TRBV9,TRBJ1-5,-,TGTGCCAGCAGCTCCAACCAGGAATCCCATCAGCCCCAGCATTTT,CASSSNQESHQPQHF
-,TRBV27,TRBJ1-1,-,TGTGCCAGCAGCGCCGGACCCAACACTGAAGCTTTCTTT,CASSAGPNTEAFF
-,TRBV29-1,TRBJ1-2,-,TGCAGCTCTGTGGGGTTAAACTATGGCTACACCTTC,CSSVGLNYGYTF
-,TRBV7-2,TRBJ2-2,-,TGTGCCAGCAGCTTTCAACGGCCGAACACCGGGGAGCTGTTTTTT,CASSFQRPNTGELFF
-,TRBV5-8,TRBJ1-2,-,TGTGCCAGCCCCGGGGTTCCCTACTATGGCTACACCTTC,CASPGVPYYGYTF
-,TRBV6-1,TRBJ2-2,-,TGTGCCGAATCTCTCCAGATTAACACCGGGGAGCTGTTTTTT,CAESLQINTGELFF
TRBD1,TRBV6-1,TRBJ1-5,-,TGTGCCAGCAGTGAAGCCTTAATGGGACAGGGTAAGCCCCAGCATTTT,CASSEALMGQGKPQHF
-,TRBV28,TRBJ1-4,-,TGTGCCAGCAGGGGGCGGAATAATGAAAAACTGTTTTTT,CASRGRNNEKLFF
-,TRBV7-2,TRBJ1-2,-,TGTGCCAGCAGCTTAGATGGAGGGGGTTCTGGGTATGGCTACACCTTC,CASSLDGGGSGYGYTF
-,TRBV30,TRBJ1-6,-,TGTGCCTGGACGGGCGGAAAGGTACCCATATCTGATTCACCCCTCCACTTT,CAWTGGKVPISDSPLHF
-,TRBV5-4,TRBJ2-1,once,TGTGCCAGCAGCCGTACAGAGGCTTCTGAGCAGTTCTTC,CASSRTEASEQFF
-,TRBV28,TRBJ1-1,-,TGTGCCAGCAGCCAAACTCGGGGAGACACTGAAGCTTTCTTT,CASSQTRGDTEAFF
-,TRBV6-5,TRBJ1-4,-,TGTGCCAGCGGTAAGGCGGCCACTAATGAAAAACTGTTTTTT,CASGKAATNEKLFF
-,TRBV7-2,TRBJ1-2,-,TGTGCCAGCAGCTTAGCGGACGGTCCGAACTATGGCTACACCTTC,CASSLADGPNYGYTF
TRBD1,TRBV6-1,TRBJ1-1,-,TGTGCCAGCATCCAAAACAGGGGATCGAACACTGAAGCTTTCTTT,CASIQNRGSNTEAFF
TRBD1,TRBV9,TRBJ1-4,-,TGTGCCAGCAGCCCCTGGACAGGGGAGGACGAAAAACTGTTTTTT,CASSPWTGEDEKLFF
-,TRBV11-1,TRBJ2-5,-,TGTGCCAGCAGCTCCGGGACAACAAAGGGAGAGACCCAGTACTTC,CASSSGTTKGETQYF
-,TRBV5-6,TRBJ1-2,-,TGTGCCAGCAGCTCGGCCCTGGGAGGGTCAAACTATGGCTACACCTTC,CASSSALGGSNYGYTF
TRBD2,TRBV10-2,TRBJ2-1,-,TGCGCCAGCTCCGAAGAAGGACTAGCGGGGGTCTACAATGAGCAGTTCTTC,CASSEEGLAGVYNEQFF